This TCR beta chain derives from a study of CD8+ T cells in alopecia areata. Whole-study context: Treatment comprised oral tofacitinib, 5 to 10 mg twice daily, in treated patients. Study-wide points: Mouse data revealed clearer TCR sharing than patient data did, a gap possibly tied to HLA.

A note on this clone: What it recognizes is unknown.

Treatment denoted: oral pan-JAK inhibitor, 5-10 mg twice daily. cDNA serving as the sequencing template came from extracted, reverse transcribed RNA. Assay used: immunoSEQ multiplex PCR; TCRdb lists only in-frame clones, some missing. The sample carries about 220,000 clones, about 58% recorded once. With 0 bases removed from V and 5 bases from J, the gap between germline ends came to 8 bases. Germline V gene data show CDR1 as SGHRS and CDR2 as YFSETQ. This CDR3 spans 13 amino acids. This TCR was recovered from a human donor with alopecia areata. The genes are TRBV5-1 and TRBJ1-1; D is unresolved. The material was CD4+ T cells sorted from blood, obtained at week 4, from a patient treated with tofacitinib. CDR3 nucleotides: TGCGCCAGCAGCTTGGATGGGGAGACTGAAGCTTTCTTT. This gives the protein CASSLDGETEAFF.